These 3 T cell receptor beta chains originate from one sample sequenced in a study of OX40 agonist ivuxolimab in advanced cancers. TCRdb keeps only in-frame clones here, not all; method: immunoSEQ multiplex PCR. The sample lists some 10,000 clones, about 82% occurring once. The material sequenced was CD4+ or CD8+ T cells sorted from blood, taken in a trial of the OX40 agonist ivuxolimab. These receptor sequences come from an adult with an advanced solid tumor such as melanoma, head and neck, liver or kidney cancer.

This chain links TRBV28 with TRBJ2-7; 9 positions agree with TRBD1. The germline gives CDR1 MDHEN, CDR2 SYDVKM. Losses at the gene ends were 7 bases for V and 3 bases for J; bases not matched to a gene: 19. The CDR3 loop spans 18 amino acids. CDR3 amino acids: CASTRPFSSGQGYYEQYF. For the CDR3, the DNA is TGTGCCAGCACCCGCCCATTCTCTTCGGGACAGGGATACTACGAGCAGTACTTC.

This clone was found once. J is TRBJ2-7 and V is TRBV2; the D is unclear. Looked up from germline, CDR1 is SNHLY and CDR2 is FYNNEI. The germline V and J ends were trimmed by 6 bases and 0 bases, with 0 bases remaining between them. The CDR3 has 10 amino acids. In DNA, the CDR3 is TGTGCCAGCAGCTCCTACGAGCAGTACTTC. This codes for CASSSYEQYF.

This clone was seen a handful of times. The chain joins TRBV7-9 to TRBJ2-7, with TRBD1 matching over 7 bases. Per the germline V gene, CDR1 is SEHNR and CDR2 is FQNEAQ (reference sequence). The CDR3 spans 14 residues. V lost 6 bases, J lost 3 bases, and 8 bases stayed unmatched. The CDR3 protein is CASRPGTEGYEQYF. The DNA for the CDR3 is TGTGCCAGCAGGCCCGGGACAGAAGGCTACGAGCAGTACTTC.